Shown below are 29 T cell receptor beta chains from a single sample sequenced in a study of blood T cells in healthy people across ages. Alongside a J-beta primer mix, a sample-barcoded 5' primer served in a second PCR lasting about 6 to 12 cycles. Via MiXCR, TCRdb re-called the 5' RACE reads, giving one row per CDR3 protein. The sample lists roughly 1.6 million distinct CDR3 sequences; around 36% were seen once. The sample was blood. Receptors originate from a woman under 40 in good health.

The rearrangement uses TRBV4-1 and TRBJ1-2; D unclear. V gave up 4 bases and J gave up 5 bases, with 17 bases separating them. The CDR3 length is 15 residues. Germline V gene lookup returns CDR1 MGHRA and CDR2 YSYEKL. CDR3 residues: CASSPSPTAEYGYTF. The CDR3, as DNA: TGCGCCAGCAGCCCCAGTCCCACAGCAGAATATGGCTACACCTTC.

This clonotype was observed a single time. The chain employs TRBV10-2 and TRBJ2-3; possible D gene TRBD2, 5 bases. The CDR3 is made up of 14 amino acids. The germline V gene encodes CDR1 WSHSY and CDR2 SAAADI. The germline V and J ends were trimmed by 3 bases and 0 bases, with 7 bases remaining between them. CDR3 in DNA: TGCGCCAGCAGTGAAAAGCGGAGCACAGATACGCAGTATTTT. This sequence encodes CASSEKRSTDTQYF.

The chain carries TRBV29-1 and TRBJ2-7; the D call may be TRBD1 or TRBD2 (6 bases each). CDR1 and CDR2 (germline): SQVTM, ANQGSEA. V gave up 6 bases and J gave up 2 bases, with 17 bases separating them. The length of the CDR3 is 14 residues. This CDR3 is CSVLRGDTAYEQYF. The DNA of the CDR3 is TGCAGCGTCCTAAGGGGGGACACCGCCTACGAGCAGTACTTC.

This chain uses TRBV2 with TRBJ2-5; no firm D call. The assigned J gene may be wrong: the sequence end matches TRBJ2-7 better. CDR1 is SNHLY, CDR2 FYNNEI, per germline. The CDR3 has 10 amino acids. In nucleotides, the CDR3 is TGTGCCAGCAAGTCCGACGAGCAGTACTTC. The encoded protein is CASKSDEQYF.

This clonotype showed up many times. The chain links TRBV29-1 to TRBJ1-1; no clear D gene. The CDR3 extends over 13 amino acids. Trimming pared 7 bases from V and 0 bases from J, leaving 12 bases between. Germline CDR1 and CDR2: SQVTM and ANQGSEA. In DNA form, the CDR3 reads TGCAGCGCGCAACAAGAAATGAACACTGAAGCTTTCTTT. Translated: CSAQQEMNTEAFF.

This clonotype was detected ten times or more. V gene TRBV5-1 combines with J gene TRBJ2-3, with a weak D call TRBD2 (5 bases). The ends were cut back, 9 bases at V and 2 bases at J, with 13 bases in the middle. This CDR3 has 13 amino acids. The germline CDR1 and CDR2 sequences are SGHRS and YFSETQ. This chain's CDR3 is CATGDRATDTQYF. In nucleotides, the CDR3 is TGCGCCACCGGGGATCGAGCCACAGATACGCAGTATTTT.

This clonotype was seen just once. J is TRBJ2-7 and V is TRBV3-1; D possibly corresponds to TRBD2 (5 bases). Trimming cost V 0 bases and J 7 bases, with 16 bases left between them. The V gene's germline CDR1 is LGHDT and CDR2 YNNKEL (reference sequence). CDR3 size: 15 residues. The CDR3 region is CASSQDNEGFGEQYF. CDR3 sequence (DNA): TGTGCCAGCAGCCAAGATAATGAGGGTTTTGGGGAGCAGTACTTC.

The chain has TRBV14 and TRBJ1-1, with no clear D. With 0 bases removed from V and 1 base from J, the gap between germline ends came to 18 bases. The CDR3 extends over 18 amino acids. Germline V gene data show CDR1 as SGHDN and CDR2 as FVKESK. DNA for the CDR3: TGTGCCAGCAGCCAAGATCGATTAGGTACGATGGAGAACACTGAAGCTTTCTTT. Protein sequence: CASSQDRLGTMENTEAFF.

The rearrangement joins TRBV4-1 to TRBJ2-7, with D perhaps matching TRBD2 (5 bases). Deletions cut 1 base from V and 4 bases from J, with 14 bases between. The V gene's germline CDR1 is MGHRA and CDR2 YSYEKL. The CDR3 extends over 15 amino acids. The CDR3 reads CASSQASGLTYEQYF. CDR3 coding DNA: TGCGCCAGCAGCCAAGCCTCAGGACTGACGTACGAGCAGTACTTC.

The CDR3 bases are TGTGCCAGCAGTTACGAAAGGGGGTTAGTCTCCTACGAGCAGTACTTC. Its translation: CASSYERGLVSYEQYF. This sequence joins TRBV6-2 or TRBV6-3 and TRBJ2-7; a weak D match, TRBD1 (6 bases). V lost 2 bases and J 0 bases, leaving 14 bases between the germline ends. The germline V gene has CDR1 MNHEY and CDR2 SVGEGT. This CDR3 is 16 amino acids long.

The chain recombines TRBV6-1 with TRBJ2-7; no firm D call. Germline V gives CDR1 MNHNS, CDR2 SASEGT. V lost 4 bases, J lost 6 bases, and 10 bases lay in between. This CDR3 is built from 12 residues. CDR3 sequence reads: CASSGARIEQYF. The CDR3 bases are TGTGCCAGCAGTGGGGCACGGATCGAGCAGTACTTC.

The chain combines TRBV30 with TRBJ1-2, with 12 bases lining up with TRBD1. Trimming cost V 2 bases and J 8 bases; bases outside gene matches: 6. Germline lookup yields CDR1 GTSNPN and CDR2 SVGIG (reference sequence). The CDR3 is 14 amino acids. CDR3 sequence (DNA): TGTGCCTGGAGTCCGGGACAGGGGGCAGGAGGCTACACCTTC. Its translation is CAWSPGQGAGGYTF. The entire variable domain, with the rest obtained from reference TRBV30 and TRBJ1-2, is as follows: SQTIHQWPATLVQPVGSPLSLECTVEGTSNPNLYWYRQAAGRGLQLLFYSVGIGQISSEVPQNLSASRPQDRQFILSSKKLLLSDSGFYLCAWSPGQGAGGYTFGSGTRLTVV.

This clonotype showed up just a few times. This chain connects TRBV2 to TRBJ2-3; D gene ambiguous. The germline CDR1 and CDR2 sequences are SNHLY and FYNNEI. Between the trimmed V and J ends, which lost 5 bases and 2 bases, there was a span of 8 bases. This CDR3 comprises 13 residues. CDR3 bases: TGTGCCAGCAGTTCTGCCTACACAGATACGCAGTATTTT. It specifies CASSSAYTDTQYF.

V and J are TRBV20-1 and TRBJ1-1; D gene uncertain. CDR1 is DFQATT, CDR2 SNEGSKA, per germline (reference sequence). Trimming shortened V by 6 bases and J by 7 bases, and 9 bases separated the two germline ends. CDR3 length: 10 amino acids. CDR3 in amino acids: CSADGSEAFF. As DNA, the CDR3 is TGCAGTGCCGACGGGAGTGAAGCTTTCTTT.

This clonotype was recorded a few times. The CDR3 is CSARLRDRENSPLHF. The CDR3 DNA is TGCAGTGCTAGACTCCGGGACAGGGAAAATTCACCCCTCCACTTT. J is TRBJ1-6 and V is TRBV20-1; 9 bases map to TRBD1. Germline V gene sequence: CDR1 DFQATT, CDR2 SNEGSKA (reference sequence). The CDR3 has 15 amino acids. V was pared by 2 bases and J by 7 bases, with 6 bases of the junction left unmatched.

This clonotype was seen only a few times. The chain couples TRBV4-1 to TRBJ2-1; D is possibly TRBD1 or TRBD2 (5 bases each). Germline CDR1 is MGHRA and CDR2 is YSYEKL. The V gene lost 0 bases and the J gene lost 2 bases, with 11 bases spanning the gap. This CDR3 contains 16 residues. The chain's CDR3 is CASSQDETGPYNEQFF. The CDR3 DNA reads TGCGCCAGCAGCCAAGATGAAACGGGACCCTACAATGAGCAGTTCTTC.

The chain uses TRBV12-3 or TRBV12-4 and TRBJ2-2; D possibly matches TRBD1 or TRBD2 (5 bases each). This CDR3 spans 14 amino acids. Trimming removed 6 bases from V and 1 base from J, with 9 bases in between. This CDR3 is CASRGRRNTGELFF. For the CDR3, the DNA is TGTGCCAGCAGGGGACGGAGGAACACCGGGGAGCTGTTTTTT.

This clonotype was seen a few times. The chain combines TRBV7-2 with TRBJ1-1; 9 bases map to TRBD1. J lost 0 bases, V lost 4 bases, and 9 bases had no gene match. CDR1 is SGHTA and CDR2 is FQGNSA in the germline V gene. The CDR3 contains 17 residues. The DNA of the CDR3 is TGTGCCAGCAGCTCCGACAGGGGGTACTACATGAACACTGAAGCTTTCTTT. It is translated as CASSSDRGYYMNTEAFF.

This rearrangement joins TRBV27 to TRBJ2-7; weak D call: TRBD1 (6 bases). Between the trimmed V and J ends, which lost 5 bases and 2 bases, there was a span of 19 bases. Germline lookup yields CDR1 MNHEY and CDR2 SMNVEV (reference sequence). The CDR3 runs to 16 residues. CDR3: CASSPLTTGPAYEQYF. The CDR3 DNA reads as TGTGCCAGCAGTCCCCTGACGACAGGTCCTGCCTACGAGCAGTACTTC.

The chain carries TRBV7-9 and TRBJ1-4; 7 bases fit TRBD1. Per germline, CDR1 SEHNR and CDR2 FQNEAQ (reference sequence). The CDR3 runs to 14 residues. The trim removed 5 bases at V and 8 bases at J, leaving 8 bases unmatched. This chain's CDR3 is CASSDDRDREKLFF. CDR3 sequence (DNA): TGTGCCAGCAGCGATGACAGGGATCGAGAAAAACTGTTTTTT.

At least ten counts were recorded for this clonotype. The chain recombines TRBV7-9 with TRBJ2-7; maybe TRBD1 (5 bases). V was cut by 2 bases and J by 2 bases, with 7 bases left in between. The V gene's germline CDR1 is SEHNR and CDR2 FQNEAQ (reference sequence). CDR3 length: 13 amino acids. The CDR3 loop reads CASSLNRPYEQYF. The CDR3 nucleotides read TGTGCCAGCAGCTTAAACAGGCCCTACGAGCAGTACTTC. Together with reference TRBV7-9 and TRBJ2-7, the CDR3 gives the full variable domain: DTGVSQNPRHKITKRGQNVTFRCDPISEHNRLYWYRQTLGQGPEFLTYFQNEAQLEKSRLLSDRFSAERPKGSFSTLEIQRTEQGDSAMYLCASSLNRPYEQYFGPGTRLTVT.

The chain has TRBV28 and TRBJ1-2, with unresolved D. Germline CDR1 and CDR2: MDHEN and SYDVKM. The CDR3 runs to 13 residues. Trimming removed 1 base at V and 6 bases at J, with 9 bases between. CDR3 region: CASSLSPGHGYTF. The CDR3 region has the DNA TGTGCCAGCAGTTTATCCCCGGGCCATGGCTACACCTTC.

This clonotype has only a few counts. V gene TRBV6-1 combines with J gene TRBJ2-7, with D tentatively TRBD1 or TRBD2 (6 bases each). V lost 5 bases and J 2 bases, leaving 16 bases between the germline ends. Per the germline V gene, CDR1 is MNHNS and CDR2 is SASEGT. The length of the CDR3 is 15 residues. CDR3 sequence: CASSQPGVAAYEQYF. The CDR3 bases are TGTGCCAGCAGTCAACCAGGGGTAGCGGCCTACGAGCAGTACTTC.

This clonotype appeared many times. The CDR3 region is CSVDAKGGNEQFF. For the CDR3, the DNA is TGCAGCGTGGATGCCAAAGGGGGTAATGAGCAGTTCTTC. The V call is TRBV29-1, the J call TRBJ2-1; D is perhaps TRBD1 (6 bases). The V end lost 6 bases, the J end lost 7 bases, and 16 bases lay between the germline ends. The CDR3 contains 13 residues. The germline V gene has CDR1 SQVTM and CDR2 ANQGSEA.

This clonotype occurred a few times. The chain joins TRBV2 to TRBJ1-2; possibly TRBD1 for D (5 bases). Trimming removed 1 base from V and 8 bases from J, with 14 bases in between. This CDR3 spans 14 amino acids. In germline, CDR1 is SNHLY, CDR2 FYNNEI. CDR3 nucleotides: TGTGCCAGCAGTGAAGTGGGGGAAAGGAGCGGCTACACCTTC. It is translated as CASSEVGERSGYTF.

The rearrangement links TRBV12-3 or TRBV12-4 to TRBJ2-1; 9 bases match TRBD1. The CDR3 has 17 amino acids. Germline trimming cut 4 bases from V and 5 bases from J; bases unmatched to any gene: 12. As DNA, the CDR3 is TGTGCCAGCAGTTACAACGGACAGGGGAATACCAACAATGAGCAGTTCTTC. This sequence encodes CASSYNGQGNTNNEQFF.

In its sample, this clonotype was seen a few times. CDR3 amino acids: CAIRTLGYNSEQYF. CDR3 bases: TGTGCCATCAGAACTCTTGGATATAATAGCGAGCAGTACTTC. V and J are TRBV10-3 and TRBJ2-7; D call uncertain. The germline CDR1 and CDR2 sequences are ENHRY and SYGVKD. V was shortened by 6 bases and J by 6 bases, with 18 bases between the two germline ends. The CDR3 has 14 residues.

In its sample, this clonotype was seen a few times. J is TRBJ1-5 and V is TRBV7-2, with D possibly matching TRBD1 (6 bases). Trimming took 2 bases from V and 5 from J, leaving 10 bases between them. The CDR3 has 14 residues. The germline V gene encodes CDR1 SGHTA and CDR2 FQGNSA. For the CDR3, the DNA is TGTGCCAGCAGCTTACGGCCAGGGGATCAGCCCCAGCATTTT. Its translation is CASSLRPGDQPQHF.

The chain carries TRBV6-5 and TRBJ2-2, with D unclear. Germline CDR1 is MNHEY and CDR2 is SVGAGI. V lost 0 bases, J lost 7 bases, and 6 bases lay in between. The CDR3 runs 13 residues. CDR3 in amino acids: CASSYSVVGELFF. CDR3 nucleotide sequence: TGTGCCAGCAGTTACTCGGTGGTCGGGGAGCTGTTTTTT.